This is a list of T cell receptor beta chains from one sample in a study of shared clonotypes between healthy human individuals. Libraries were prepared by immunoSEQ multiplex PCR; TCRdb keeps only in-frame clonotypes and omits some of them. The sample contains 2 million to 2.5 million clones, roughly 91% of which appear only once. The specimen sequenced was naive CD8+ T cells from PBMCs. The receptor set was obtained from a man between 18 and 35 years old in good health. Some clones in this sample may be carry-over from other donors' samples. Each CDR3 is given with its conserved first and last residue. D genes are given only for firm matches. Expanded clones are given a class, and other clones once, few, many or no size at all.

TRBV9	-	TRBJ2-5	-	TGTGCCAGCAGCCCGAATGGGGGGAAAGAGACCCAGTACTTC	CASSPNGGKETQYF
TRBV7-9	-	TRBJ1-2	-	TGTGCCAGCAGCTCTCCTATTCAGTTTAACTATGGCTACACCTTC	CASSSPIQFNYGYTF
TRBV10-2	-	TRBJ2-7	-	TGCGCCAGCAGTGATTACAGGGACGGCTACGAGCAGTACTTC	CASSDYRDGYEQYF
TRBV6-5	TRBD2	TRBJ2-1	-	TGTGCCACCACCCAGCTAGCGGGAGTCGGCAATGAGCAGTTCTTC	CATTQLAGVGNEQFF
TRBV7-9	-	TRBJ2-2	few	TGTGCCAGCAGCCCTGTAACGGGCACCGGGGAGCTGTTTTTT	CASSPVTGTGELFF
TRBV7-9	-	TRBJ2-3	-	TGTGCCAGCAGGACGACAGATACGCAGTATTTT	CASRTTDTQYF
TRBV5-5	-	TRBJ1-1	-	TGTGCCAGCAGCTTGGCCGGAGGGAACACTGAAGCTTTCTTT	CASSLAGGNTEAFF
TRBV6-4	-	TRBJ1-1	-	TGTGCCAGCAGTACCATCCCCCGACTGCGATTGAACACTGAAGCTTTCTTT	CASSTIPRLRLNTEAFF
TRBV5-1	-	TRBJ2-5	-	TGCGCCAGCAGACCGGTTTTACGAGAGACCCAGTACTTC	CASRPVLRETQYF
TRBV19	TRBD1	TRBJ1-2	-	TGTGCCAGTATTCCTCTCACAGGGGCTGAGGGCTACACCTTC	CASIPLTGAEGYTF
TRBV5-4	TRBD1	TRBJ1-5	-	TGTGCCAGCAGCTTTGACAGGGCCCAGCCCCAGCATTTT	CASSFDRAQPQHF
TRBV11-2	-	TRBJ1-1	-	TGTGCCAGCAGCTTAGCAGGGACCCTCGCTGAAGCTTTCTTT	CASSLAGTLAEAFF
TRBV5-1	-	TRBJ2-5	-	TGCGCCAGCAGCTTAGGACCTACTAGGGAGACCCAGTACTTC	CASSLGPTRETQYF
TRBV10-3	TRBD1	TRBJ2-1	-	TGTGCCATCAGTGGGAGAGGGGGCCTTGATGAGCAGTTCTTC	CAISGRGGLDEQFF
TRBV28	TRBD2	TRBJ2-1	-	TGTGCCAGCAGTATGACTAGCGGGAGCGATGAGCAGTTCTTC	CASSMTSGSDEQFF
TRBV7-2	-	TRBJ1-3	-	TGTGCCAGCAGCTTATGGCAGAGCTCTGGAAACACCATATATTTT	CASSLWQSSGNTIYF
TRBV5-1	-	TRBJ2-1	-	TGCGCCAGCAGCCCTACCTTCGGGCTATACAATGAGCAGTTCTTC	CASSPTFGLYNEQFF
TRBV9	TRBD2	TRBJ2-2	-	TGTGCCAGCAGCGTCAGCGGGAGATGGACCGGGGAGCTGTTTTTT	CASSVSGRWTGELFF
TRBV27	-	TRBJ2-5	-	TGTGCCAGCAGTCTCCAAAGGACGGATCAAGAGACCCAGTACTTC	CASSLQRTDQETQYF
TRBV19	TRBD1	TRBJ2-7	-	TGTGCCAGTAGTAGCGGACAGGACGAGCAGTACTTC	CASSSGQDEQYF
TRBV9	-	TRBJ1-5	-	TGTGCCAGCAGCGTAGAGCAGTACGATCAGCCCCAGCATTTT	CASSVEQYDQPQHF
TRBV28	-	TRBJ1-5	few	TGTGCCAGCAGTTTAAGACCACAGAGAGGCGATCAGCCCCAGCATTTT	CASSLRPQRGDQPQHF
TRBV5-1	-	TRBJ2-3	-	TGCGCCAGCAGCCCGCGACCCGGGTCCTTTTTAACAGATACGCAGTATTTT	CASSPRPGSFLTDTQYF
TRBV7-9	TRBD2	TRBJ2-2	-	TGTGCCAGCAGCTCAACTAGCGGGAGCTTAAAAAACACCGGGGAGCTGTTTTTT	CASSSTSGSLKNTGELFF
TRBV28	-	TRBJ1-3	-	TGTGCCAGCAAACCCAGCTCTGGAAACACCATATATTTT	CASKPSSGNTIYF
TRBV7-8	-	TRBJ1-2	-	TGTGCCAGCAGCCAAACAGCAATAGCTAACTATGGCTACACCTTC	CASSQTAIANYGYTF
TRBV9	-	TRBJ2-1	-	TGTGCCAGCAGCGTAGCCGGTTACAATGAGCAGTTCTTC	CASSVAGYNEQFF
TRBV5-8	-	TRBJ1-1	-	TGTGCCAGCAGCATAGGTACTGAAGCTTTCTTT	CASSIGTEAFF
TRBV9	-	TRBJ1-2	-	TGTGCCAGCAGCGTAGCTGGAGCAGGGGACTATGGCTACACCTTC	CASSVAGAGDYGYTF
TRBV4-1	-	TRBJ2-5	-	TGCGCCAGCAGCCTCGGAGTCCGGGGGCCTCAAGAGACCCAGTACTTC	CASSLGVRGPQETQYF
TRBV14	-	TRBJ1-1	-	TGTGCCAGCAGCCAAGATAATTGGGGTACAGACATGAACACTGAAGCTTTCTTT	CASSQDNWGTDMNTEAFF
TRBV9	-	TRBJ2-7	-	TGTGCCAGCAGCGTAGGCCCGGACTCGACCTACGAGCAGTACTTC	CASSVGPDSTYEQYF
TRBV6-5	TRBD2	TRBJ2-7	once	TGTGCCAGCACCTCGGGCGGGAGCAAGGGCGAGCAGTACTTC	CASTSGGSKGEQYF
TRBV11-2	-	TRBJ2-7	-	TGTGCCAGCAGTTACAGTTCTCTCGAGCAGTACTTC	CASSYSSLEQYF
TRBV10-3	-	TRBJ2-2	once	TGTGCCATCAGTGTTTGGGGTCGACAGGGAGGCACCGGGGAGCTGTTTTTT	CAISVWGRQGGTGELFF
TRBV9	-	TRBJ2-7	-	TGTGCCAGCAGCGTCGGGTCCTCCTACGAGCAGTACTTC	CASSVGSSYEQYF
TRBV6-5	-	TRBJ1-1	-	TGTGCCAGCAGTGAACTACCTGAAGCTTTCTTT	CASSELPEAFF
TRBV28	-	TRBJ2-1	once	TGTGCCAGCAGTTTTGCGTTGTCCAGGATCGACTCCTACAATGAGCAGTTCTTC	CASSFALSRIDSYNEQFF
TRBV7-9	-	TRBJ1-1	-	TGTGCCAGCAGCTTTCCACTGGTAACTGAAGCTTTCTTT	CASSFPLVTEAFF
TRBV6-5	-	TRBJ1-2	-	TGTGCCAGCAGTTACTCGGGGGGCGACTATGGCTACACCTTC	CASSYSGGDYGYTF
TRBV14	-	TRBJ2-7	-	TGTGCCAGCAGCCAGGGAGGACTGGGCATCTACGAGCAGTACTTC	CASSQGGLGIYEQYF
TRBV6-1	-	TRBJ2-1	-	TGTGCCAGCAGTGAAATGGGCTTCCCCAAAGATGAGCAGTTCTTC	CASSEMGFPKDEQFF
TRBV27	-	TRBJ1-1	-	TGTGCCAGCAGTTTGTTGGCTCGGCGGACTGAAGCTTTCTTT	CASSLLARRTEAFF
TRBV30	-	TRBJ2-7	-	TGTGCCTGGGCTTGGGGGGCGTACGAGCAGTACTTC	CAWAWGAYEQYF
TRBV5-6	-	TRBJ2-1	-	TGTGCCAGCAGCTGGGGATCGAGGAAGCAGTTCTTC	CASSWGSRKQFF
TRBV19	-	TRBJ1-5	-	TGTGCCAGTAGGCCAGACGGAGGGGCTGGTCAGCCCCAGCATTTT	CASRPDGGAGQPQHF